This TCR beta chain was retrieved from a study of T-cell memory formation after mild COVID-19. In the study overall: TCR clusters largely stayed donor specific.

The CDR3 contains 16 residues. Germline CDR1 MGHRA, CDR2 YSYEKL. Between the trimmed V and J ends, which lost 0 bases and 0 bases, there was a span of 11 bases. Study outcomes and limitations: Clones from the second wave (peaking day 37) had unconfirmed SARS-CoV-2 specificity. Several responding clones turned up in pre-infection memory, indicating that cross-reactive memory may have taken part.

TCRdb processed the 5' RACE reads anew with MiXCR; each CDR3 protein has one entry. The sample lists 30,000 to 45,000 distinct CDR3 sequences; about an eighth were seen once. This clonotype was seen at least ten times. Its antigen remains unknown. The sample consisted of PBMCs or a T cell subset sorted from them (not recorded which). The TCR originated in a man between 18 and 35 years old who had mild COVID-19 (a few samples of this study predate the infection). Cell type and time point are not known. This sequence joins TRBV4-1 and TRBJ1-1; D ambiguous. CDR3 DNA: TGCGCCAGCAGCCAAGACGCAGGCAACATGAACACTGAAGCTTTCTTT. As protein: CASSQDAGNMNTEAFF.